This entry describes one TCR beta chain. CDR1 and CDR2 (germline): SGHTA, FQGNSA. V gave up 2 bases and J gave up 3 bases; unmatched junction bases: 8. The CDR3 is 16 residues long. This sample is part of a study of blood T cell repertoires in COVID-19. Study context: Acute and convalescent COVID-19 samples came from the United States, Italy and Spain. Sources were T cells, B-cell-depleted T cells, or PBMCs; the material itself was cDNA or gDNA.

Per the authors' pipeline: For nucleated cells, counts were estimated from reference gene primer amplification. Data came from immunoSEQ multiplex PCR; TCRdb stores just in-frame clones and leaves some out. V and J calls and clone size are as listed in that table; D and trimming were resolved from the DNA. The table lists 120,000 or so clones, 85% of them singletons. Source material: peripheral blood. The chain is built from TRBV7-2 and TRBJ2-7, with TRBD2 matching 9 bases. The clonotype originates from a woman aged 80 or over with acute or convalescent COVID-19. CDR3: CASSLSGLAGSYEQYF. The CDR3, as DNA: TGTGCCAGCAGCTTATCCGGGCTAGCGGGGAGCTACGAGCAGTACTTC.